This is a list of T cell receptor beta chains from one sample in a study of T cells after somatic rescue of genetic block. The repertoire was sequenced with immunoSEQ multiplex PCR; TCRdb's copy has only in-frame clones and lacks some. The sample lists tens of thousands of clones, around 90% occurring once. Sequencing was performed on peripheral blood mononuclear cells (PBMCs). These receptors were collected from a woman between 18 and 29 years old. CDR3s include the opening cysteine and the closing phenylalanine or tryptophan. A D gene is named only where the DNA matches it firmly. Clone size, where shown, is once, few, many, or a class for clones that have expanded.

D gene,clone size,J gene,V gene,CDR3 protein,CDR3 DNA
TRBD2,.,TRBJ2-1,TRBV19,CASRTSGRWDEQFF,TGTGCCAGTAGAACTAGCGGGAGATGGGATGAGCAGTTCTTC
.,.,TRBJ2-5,TRBV12-5,CASLRDLQETQYF,TGTGCTAGTCTCAGGGACTTGCAAGAGACCCAGTACTTC
TRBD2,.,TRBJ2-7,TRBV4-2,CASSPGTSSYEQYF,TGTGCCAGCAGCCCCGGGACTAGCTCCTACGAGCAGTACTTC
TRBD2,.,TRBJ2-2,TRBV5-1,CASSLVAGATGELFF,TGCGCCAGCAGCTTGGTAGCGGGGGCGACCGGGGAGCTGTTTTTT
TRBD1,.,TRBJ1-5,TRBV10-3,CAISGVRDRNQPQHF,TGTGCCATCAGTGGGGTCCGGGACAGAAATCAGCCCCAGCATTTT
TRBD1,.,TRBJ1-5,TRBV6-4,CASSDRDGQPQHF,TGTGCCAGCAGCGACAGGGACGGGCAGCCCCAGCATTTT
.,.,TRBJ2-1,TRBV6-5,CASSYGGTDNEQFF,TGTGCCAGCAGTTACGGTGGGACTGACAATGAGCAGTTCTTC
TRBD2,.,TRBJ2-7,TRBV6-1,CASSDPRTSGSLYEQYF,TGTGCCAGCAGTGACCCCCGGACTAGCGGGAGTTTATACGAGCAGTACTTC
.,.,TRBJ2-5,TRBV7-9,CASSLGSNRVQETQYF,TGTGCCAGCAGCCTTGGGTCAAACCGGGTACAAGAGACCCAGTACTTC
.,few,TRBJ1-2,TRBV30,CAWSVRSGLPYGYTF,TGTGCCTGGAGTGTTAGGTCAGGGCTACCATATGGCTACACCTTC
.,.,TRBJ2-7,TRBV15,CATSVHWTDSYEQYF,TGTGCCACCAGCGTTCATTGGACAGATTCCTACGAGCAGTACTTC
.,.,TRBJ1-4,TRBV5-1,CASSLTSNEKLFF,TGCGCCAGCAGCTTGACCTCCAATGAAAAACTGTTTTTT
TRBD2,.,TRBJ2-1,TRBV6-1,CASSEVWTSANEQFF,TGTGCCAGCAGTGAAGTCTGGACTAGCGCGAATGAGCAGTTCTTC
.,.,TRBJ1-2,TRBV29-1,CSVKNGDVYGYTF,TGCAGCGTTAAGAATGGGGACGTCTATGGCTACACCTTC
.,.,TRBJ1-1,TRBV10-3,CAISVVPQHWMNTEAFF,TGTGCCATCAGTGTGGTCCCTCAACACTGGATGAACACTGAAGCTTTCTTT